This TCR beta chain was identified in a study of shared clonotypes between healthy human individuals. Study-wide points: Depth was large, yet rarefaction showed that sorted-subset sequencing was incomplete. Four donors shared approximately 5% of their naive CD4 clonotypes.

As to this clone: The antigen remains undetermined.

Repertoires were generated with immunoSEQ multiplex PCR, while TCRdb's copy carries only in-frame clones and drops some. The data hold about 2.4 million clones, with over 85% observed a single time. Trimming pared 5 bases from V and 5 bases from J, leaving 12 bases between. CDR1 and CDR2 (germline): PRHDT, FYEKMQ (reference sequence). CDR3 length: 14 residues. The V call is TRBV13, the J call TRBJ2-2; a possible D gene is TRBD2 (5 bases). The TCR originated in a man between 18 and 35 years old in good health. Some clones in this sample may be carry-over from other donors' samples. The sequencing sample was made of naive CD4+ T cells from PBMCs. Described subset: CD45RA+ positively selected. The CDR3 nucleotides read TGTGCCAGCAGCCGCGGGTGGCAGACCGGGGAGCTGTTTTTT. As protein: CASSRGWQTGELFF.